These 28 T cell receptor beta chains share one sample of origin, sequenced in a study of Ad26.COV2.S vaccination and SARS-CoV-2 variants. Some clones are missing from TCRdb's copy, which holds only in-frame ones; the method was immunoSEQ multiplex PCR. The sample contains some 190,000 clones, roughly 87% of which appear only once. The source was peripheral blood, collected after recovery from COVID-19. The receptor set was obtained from a human donor who had recovered from COVID-19.

This chain joins TRBV19 and TRBJ1-5; 9 bases are a match to TRBD1. V gave up 7 bases and J gave up 4 bases; unmatched junction bases: 8. The CDR3 contains 15 residues. In germline, CDR1 is LNHDA, CDR2 SQIVND (reference sequence). Here the CDR3 reads CASTPDRGGNQPQHF. In DNA, the CDR3 is TGTGCCAGTACCCCGGACAGGGGAGGAAATCAGCCCCAGCATTTT.

The genes are TRBV6-1 and TRBJ1-5; D is unresolved. CDR1 MNHNS and CDR2 SASEGT come from the germline V gene. The CDR3 length is 13 residues. V was pared by 2 bases and J by 5 bases, with 7 bases between. The CDR3 sequence is CASSEMAHQPQHF. The CDR3 DNA follows: TGTGCCAGCAGTGAAATGGCCCATCAGCCCCAGCATTTT.

This chain connects TRBV28 to TRBJ2-1; D perhaps matches TRBD1 (6 bases). V was shortened by 3 bases and J by 7 bases, with 22 bases between the two germline ends. CDR3 length: 17 residues. Germline V gene data show CDR1 as MDHEN and CDR2 as SYDVKM. DNA for the CDR3: TGTGCCAGCAGTTTGGGTTTGGACAGAGAGGTTCGGAATGAGCAGTTCTTC. As protein: CASSLGLDREVRNEQFF.

This chain joins TRBV6-1 and TRBJ2-5, with 7 bases matching TRBD1. CDR1 is MNHNS, CDR2 SASEGT, per germline. The CDR3 has 14 amino acids. Trimming at V came to 3 bases and at J to 2 bases, leaving 3 bases not matched to a gene. This CDR3 is CASSDPGQQETQYF. CDR3 nucleotides: TGTGCCAGCAGTGACCCGGGACAGCAAGAGACCCAGTACTTC.

The chain employs TRBV18 and TRBJ1-2; D uncertain. The CDR3 extends over 12 amino acids. Germline CDR1 KGHSH, CDR2 LQKENI. V lost 6 bases to trimming and J lost 2 bases, with 7 bases between them. The CDR3 coding sequence is TGTGCCAGCTCGGGCAGGAACTATGGCTACACCTTC. As protein: CASSGRNYGYTF.

This chain links TRBV19 with TRBJ2-7, with 8 bases fitting TRBD1. Germline trimming cut 5 bases from V and 6 bases from J; bases unmatched to any gene: 9. The CDR3 runs 14 residues. Germline-derived CDR1 and CDR2 are LNHDA and SQIVND (reference sequence). CDR3 nucleotides: TGTGCCAGTAGTCGAACAGGGGGACAAAGCGAGCAGTACTTC. Protein product: CASSRTGGQSEQYF.

The rearrangement joins TRBV12-3 or TRBV12-4 to TRBJ2-7, with a possible D match to TRBD2 (7 bases). V dropped 11 bases and J dropped 4 bases, with 18 bases sitting between them. The CDR3 loop spans 13 amino acids. CDR3 loop: CASAEGGKYEQYF. The CDR3 DNA is TGTGCCTCAGCCGAGGGGGGGAAGTACGAGCAGTACTTC.

The chain couples TRBV18 to TRBJ1-1; unclear D gene. With 1 base removed from V and 0 bases from J, the gap between germline ends came to 9 bases. CDR1 is KGHSH, CDR2 LQKENI, per germline. This CDR3 is built from 15 residues. CDR3 protein: CASSPLMPLNTEAFF. The CDR3 DNA reads as TGTGCCAGCTCACCACTTATGCCCCTGAACACTGAAGCTTTCTTT.

This chain connects TRBV5-4 to TRBJ2-7; D is undetermined. V lost 4 bases, J lost 3 bases, and 17 bases lay in between. The CDR3 has 15 amino acids. In germline, CDR1 is SGHNT, CDR2 YYREEE (reference sequence). In nucleotides, the CDR3 is TGTGCCAGCAGCCAACTGGACGCCGACCTCTACGAGCAGTACTTC. Translation: CASSQLDADLYEQYF.

This chain joins TRBV6-1 and TRBJ1-4; no definite D call. The V and J ends lost 3 bases and 6 bases respectively, with 5 bases between them. Germline V CDR1 and CDR2: MNHNS, SASEGT. The CDR3 loop spans 12 amino acids. For the CDR3, the DNA is TGTGCCAGCAGTGATTTGGATGAAAAACTGTTTTTT. Its protein is CASSDLDEKLFF.

CDR3 residues: CATSQGVDGYTF. The CDR3 nucleotides are TGTGCCACCTCCCAGGGAGTGGACGGCTACACCTTC. The chain recombines TRBV2 with TRBJ1-2; tentative D call: TRBD1 (5 bases). The V end lost 10 bases, the J end lost 8 bases, and 17 bases lay between the germline ends. Per germline, CDR1 SNHLY and CDR2 FYNNEI. The CDR3 has 12 amino acids.

The gene calls are TRBV2 and TRBJ2-7, with D possibly TRBD2 on 6 matching bases. The CDR3 runs to 14 residues. Trimming took off 5 bases at V and 3 bases at J, with 14 bases between the two ends. Germline assignment: CDR1 SNHLY and CDR2 FYNNEI. CDR3 in amino acids: CASSKRGLDYEQYF. The CDR3 DNA follows: TGTGCCAGCAGTAAGAGGGGACTCGACTACGAGCAGTACTTC.

This chain links TRBV19 with TRBJ1-1, with a weak D call TRBD1 (5 bases). V gave up 3 bases and J gave up 6 bases, with 17 bases separating them. This CDR3 comprises 15 residues. Germline V gives CDR1 LNHDA, CDR2 SQIVND (reference sequence). The CDR3 is CASSIEGTSSSEAFF. The CDR3 DNA sequence: TGTGCCAGTAGTATTGAAGGGACTTCGAGCTCTGAAGCTTTCTTT. Supplemented by reference TRBV19 and TRBJ1-1, the full variable domain reads DGGITQSPKYLFRKEGQNVTLSCEQNLNHDAMYWYRQDPGQGLRLIYYSQIVNDFQKGDIAEGYSVSREKKESFPLTVTSAQKNPTAFYLCASSIEGTSSSEAFFGQGTRLTVV.

This chain connects TRBV14 to TRBJ2-3, with D perhaps matching TRBD2 (5 bases). Trimming left V 3 bases short and J 2 bases short, with 18 bases between. This CDR3 comprises 17 residues. In germline, CDR1 is SGHDN, CDR2 FVKESK. The chain's CDR3 is CASSQFQRVPNTDTQYF. The CDR3 nucleotides are TGTGCCAGCAGCCAGTTCCAGAGGGTCCCTAACACAGATACGCAGTATTTT.

Note on this clone: At one end, the junction sequence differs from germline, possibly due to a read error. The gene calls are TRBV28 and TRBJ1-2; unclear D gene. The CDR3 is 12 amino acids. Per germline, CDR1 MDHEN and CDR2 SYDVKM. The CDR3 region is CASSFEGPPALF. The DNA for the CDR3 is TGTGCCAGCAGTTTCGAAGGGCCTCCTGCCTTATTC.

The V and J genes are TRBV6-5 and TRBJ1-3, with TRBD1 matching 8 bases. The CDR3 is 14 amino acids. The J segment lost 2 bases and the V segment lost 5 bases, leaving 2 bases of the junction unmatched. Germline-derived CDR1 and CDR2 are MNHEY and SVGAGI. The CDR3 region has the DNA TGTGCCAGCAGTACGGACAGGGCTGGAAACACCATATATTTT. It yields the protein CASSTDRAGNTIYF.

Only one count was recorded for this clone. The J gene is TRBJ1-2, the V gene TRBV7-9; perhaps TRBD1 as D (6 bases). The germline gives CDR1 SEHNR, CDR2 FQNEAQ (reference sequence). The CDR3 spans 14 residues. V lost 5 bases to trimming and J lost 5 bases, with 15 bases between them. CDR3 sequence: CASSQLKGEYGYTF. The CDR3 region has the DNA TGTGCCAGCAGCCAACTAAAGGGGGAGTATGGCTACACCTTC. Full variable domain (remainder filled in from reference TRBV7-9 and TRBJ1-2): DTGVSQNPRHKITKRGQNVTFRCDPISEHNRLYWYRQTLGQGPEFLTYFQNEAQLEKSRLLSDRFSAERPKGSFSTLEIQRTEQGDSAMYLCASSQLKGEYGYTFGSGTRLTVV.

The rearrangement joins TRBV3-1 (or the pseudogene TRBV3-2) to TRBJ1-1; a possible D gene is TRBD1 (5 bases). The CDR3 is made up of 15 amino acids. CDR1 is LGHDT and CDR2 is YNNKEL in the germline V gene (reference sequence). V shed 1 base and J shed 4 bases, with 13 bases lying between them. The CDR3, as DNA: TGTGCCAGCAGCCAAGGGATAGGGGTGGGCACTGAAGCTTTCTTT. It yields the protein CASSQGIGVGTEAFF.

The chain combines TRBV5-6 with TRBJ1-1; D not resolved. With 6 bases removed from V and 3 bases from J, the gap between germline ends came to 12 bases. Germline V lookup: CDR1 SGHDT, CDR2 YYEEEE. The CDR3 is 13 residues long. For the CDR3, the DNA is TGTGCCAGCACCCTGGACGCAGACACTGAAGCTTTCTTT. As protein: CASTLDADTEAFF.

The chain carries TRBV25-1 and TRBJ2-7; a weak D match, TRBD1 (5 bases). The V gene's germline CDR1 is MGHDK and CDR2 SYGVNS. V lost 6 bases to trimming and J lost 4 bases, with 13 bases between them. CDR3 length equals 13 residues. CDR3 sequence: CASRAAGAYEQYF. In nucleotides, the CDR3 is TGTGCCAGCAGGGCGGCTGGGGCTTACGAGCAGTACTTC.

J is TRBJ2-7 and V is TRBV3-1 (or the pseudogene TRBV3-2); D is ambiguous. The germline V and J ends were trimmed by 5 bases and 0 bases, with 5 bases remaining between them. The CDR3 contains 12 residues. Germline V CDR1 and CDR2: LGHDT, YNNKEL (reference sequence). The CDR3 region has the DNA TGTGCCAGCAGCACCATCTCCTACGAGCAGTACTTC. As protein: CASSTISYEQYF.

V usage is TRBV27 and J usage is TRBJ2-3; TRBD2 is a possible D gene (6 bases). CDR3 length: 14 residues. Per the germline V gene, CDR1 is MNHEY and CDR2 is SMNVEV (reference sequence). V lost 5 bases and J lost 4, with 13 bases in between. This CDR3 is CASSPRLVPDTQYF. CDR3 coding DNA: TGTGCCAGCAGTCCACGACTAGTACCAGATACGCAGTATTTT.

The chain couples TRBV27 to TRBJ2-7; possibly TRBD2 for D (5 bases). Trimming left V 5 bases short and J 0 bases short, with 14 bases between. The germline V gene has CDR1 MNHEY and CDR2 SMNVEV (reference sequence). This CDR3 is built from 15 residues. The CDR3, as DNA: TGTGCCAGCAGTCCTGGACTCGAGAGCTCCTACGAGCAGTACTTC. This encodes CASSPGLESSYEQYF.

The rearrangement links TRBV10-2 to TRBJ2-3; 7 nucleotides align to TRBD2. The CDR3 has 16 residues. Germline CDR1 WSHSY, CDR2 SAAADI. V lost 3 bases and J lost 2; bases outside the gene matches: 8. Here the CDR3 DNA reads TGCGCCAGCAGTGATTGGCTAGCGGAGATCACAGATACGCAGTATTTT. Its protein product is CASSDWLAEITDTQYF.

The V and J genes are TRBV13 and TRBJ2-3; TRBD2 matches 10 bases. CDR3 length: 13 residues. Germline CDR1 is PRHDT and CDR2 is FYEKMQ (reference sequence). V lost 5 bases, J lost 9 bases, and 5 bases stayed unmatched. The CDR3 loop reads CASSPRTSGTQYF. In DNA, the CDR3 is TGTGCCAGCAGCCCCCGGACTAGCGGCACGCAGTATTTT.

Turning to this clone: The junction and the germline gene differ at one end; a read error may be behind it. The chain couples TRBV3-1 (or the pseudogene TRBV3-2) to TRBJ2-2; D might be TRBD2 (5 bases). The CDR3 contains 12 residues. Germline CDR1 and CDR2: LGHDT and YNNKEL (reference sequence). Here the CDR3 reads CVSSPLAGELFF. CDR3 nucleotide sequence: TGTGTCAGCAGCCCTTTAGCGGGGGAGCTGTTTTTT.

The chain uses TRBV24-1 and TRBJ2-1; 11 bases align to TRBD1. V lost 9 bases, J lost 4 bases, and 10 bases stayed unmatched. The CDR3 length is 16 residues. Germline V CDR1 and CDR2: KGHDR, SFDVKD. The CDR3 region is CATSGPGTGGYNEQFF. CDR3 DNA: TGTGCCACCTCTGGCCCCGGGACAGGGGGGTACAATGAGCAGTTCTTC.

The J gene is TRBJ2-2, the V gene TRBV5-1, with a weak D call TRBD1 (5 bases). Per the germline V gene, CDR1 is SGHRS and CDR2 is YFSETQ. Between the trimmed V and J ends, which lost 1 base and 5 bases, there was a span of 9 bases. This CDR3 is built from 14 residues. CDR3 region: CASSLSRATGELFF. The DNA for the CDR3 is TGCGCCAGCAGCTTGAGCAGGGCGACCGGGGAGCTGTTTTTT.